A single sample is the source of the 16 T cell receptor beta chains below, sequenced in a study of shared clonotypes between healthy human individuals (dated by TCRdb to 2018 to 2021). CD8 naive samples consisted of CD45RO-negative cells that were positively selected for CCR7, yielding a CD45RA+CCR7+ population without TemRA cells. The library was made by the immunoSEQ multiplex PCR assay. Not all clones reach the TCRdb copy of this immuneACCESS table, which keeps in-frame sequences only. Checked studies attribute under half of the gap to unresolved V genes and leave the rest unexplained. The sample has about 2,200,000 clones on record, approximately 94% of them singletons. The ten top clones hold 1.5% to 2% of the sample. The sample was naive CD8+ T cells from PBMCs. Taken with the paper, the label for cell subset or site translates to: CD45RA+CCR7+. Receptor source: a man aged 18 to 29 in good health. Some clones in this sample may be carry-over from other donors' samples.

To note about this clone: Other DNA sequences in this sample translate to the same CDR3. V usage is TRBV15 and J usage is TRBJ2-7, with D unclear. The CDR3 has 13 residues. The ends were cut back, 0 bases at V and 2 bases at J, with 5 bases in the middle. CDR1 LNHNV and CDR2 YYDKDF come from the germline V gene (reference sequence). In DNA form, the CDR3 reads TGTGCCACCAGCAGAGAGTTGACCTACGAGCAGTACTTC. It is translated as CATSRELTYEQYF.

The genes are TRBV7-2 and TRBJ1-5; D ambiguous. Germline V gene data show CDR1 as SGHTA and CDR2 as FQGNSA. The CDR3 has 9 residues. Trimming took 4 bases from V and 16 from J, leaving 8 bases between them. CDR3 in amino acids: CASSWPVHF. Here the CDR3 DNA reads TGTGCCAGCAGCTGGCCCGTACATTTT.

The rearrangement links TRBV11-3 to TRBJ1-1; TRBD1 agrees at 7 bases. In germline, CDR1 is SGHNT, CDR2 YENEEA. The CDR3 totals 13 residues. V trimming: 4 bases; J trimming: 6 bases; junction bases outside the gene matches: 5. CDR3 sequence: CASSSTGSAEAFF. In DNA, the CDR3 is TGTGCCAGCAGCTCGACAGGGTCGGCTGAAGCTTTCTTT.

V gene TRBV5-5 combines with J gene TRBJ2-7; TRBD1 is a possible D gene (6 bases). This CDR3 region has 15 residues. CDR1 and CDR2 (germline): SGHKS, YYEKEE (reference sequence). V shed 3 bases and J shed 3 bases, with 16 bases lying between them. CDR3 sequence: CASSSRLDRGYEQYF. Written as DNA, the CDR3 is TGTGCCAGCAGCTCCCGCTTGGACAGAGGCTACGAGCAGTACTTC.

With respect to this clone: The same CDR3 is also encoded by other DNA sequences in this sample. The genes are TRBV28 and TRBJ2-5; D not resolved. V gave up 6 bases and J gave up 5 bases, with 7 bases separating them. The CDR3 totals 11 residues. Germline V gives CDR1 MDHEN, CDR2 SYDVKM. The CDR3 loop reads CASSLGETQYF. CDR3 sequence (DNA): TGTGCCAGCAGCCTCGGGGAGACCCAGTACTTC.

The chain recombines TRBV28 with TRBJ2-1, with TRBD2 matching over 12 bases. CDR3 length equals 17 residues. After removal of 6 bases from V and 0 bases from J, the junction contained 6 bases not matched to a gene. The germline V gene has CDR1 MDHEN and CDR2 SYDVKM. The CDR3 loop is CASRPTSGGPSYNEQFF. The CDR3 nucleotides are TGTGCCAGCAGACCGACTAGCGGGGGTCCCTCCTACAATGAGCAGTTCTTC.

This chain links TRBV9 with TRBJ2-7; TRBD2 matches at 12 bases. This CDR3 spans 18 amino acids. The V gene's germline CDR1 is SGDLS and CDR2 YYNGEE. V dropped 2 bases and J dropped 2; count of bases not matched to a gene: 11. CDR3 loop: CASSVSPTSGSHPYEQYF. CDR3 DNA sequence: TGTGCCAGCAGCGTTTCCCCGACTAGCGGGAGCCACCCCTACGAGCAGTACTTC.

The chain has TRBV4-3 and TRBJ2-1; D unclear. V was trimmed by 0 bases and J by 10 bases, leaving 25 bases between them. This CDR3 has 18 residues. Germline values: CDR1 LGHNA, CDR2 YSLEER. For the CDR3, the DNA is TGCGCCAGCAGCCAAGACCGCCATGACTTACAACATTACGTCGAGCAGTTCTTC. Translation: CASSQDRHDLQHYVEQFF.

A single count supports this clone. This chain links TRBV10-3 with TRBJ1-1, with D possibly matching TRBD1 (5 bases). Trimming took off 2 bases at V and 2 bases at J, with 9 bases between the two ends. In germline, CDR1 is ENHRY, CDR2 SYGVKD. The CDR3 loop spans 14 amino acids. CDR3 loop: CAISERGPNTEAFF. The CDR3 DNA follows: TGTGCCATCAGTGAGAGGGGACCTAACACTGAAGCTTTCTTT.

The V and J genes are TRBV27 and TRBJ1-1; perhaps TRBD1 as D (5 bases). The CDR3 runs to 16 residues. V dropped 0 bases and J dropped 3 bases, with 14 bases sitting between them. Germline CDR1 reads MNHEY; CDR2 reads SMNVEV (reference sequence). The chain's CDR3 is CASSLSRGDSHTEAFF. CDR3 bases: TGTGCCAGCAGTTTATCACGGGGGGATAGCCACACTGAAGCTTTCTTT.

This rearrangement joins TRBV6-1 to TRBJ2-1; TRBD1 might be the D (5 bases). Germline assignment: CDR1 MNHNS and CDR2 SASEGT. The CDR3 runs to 14 residues. Trimming removed 6 bases from V and 12 bases from J, with 21 bases in between. This chain's CDR3 is CASRETDLRVRQFF. CDR3 bases: TGTGCCAGCAGAGAAACAGATCTCAGGGTGCGGCAGTTCTTC.

The chain carries TRBV2 and TRBJ2-1; 14 bases map to TRBD2. Trimming removed 6 bases from V and 2 bases from J; junction bases left unmatched: 3. Germline V gives CDR1 SNHLY, CDR2 FYNNEI. The CDR3 contains 16 residues. The chain's CDR3 is CASSRLAGGAYNEQFF. The CDR3 DNA sequence: TGTGCCAGCAGCAGACTAGCGGGAGGGGCCTACAATGAGCAGTTCTTC. Combining the CDR3 with reference TRBV2 and TRBJ2-1 gives the whole variable domain EPEVTQTPSHQVTQMGQEVILRCVPISNHLYFYWYRQILGQKVEFLVSFYNNEISEKSEIFDDQFSVERPDGSNFTLKIRSTKLEDSAMYFCASSRLAGGAYNEQFFGPGTRLTVL.

This chain connects TRBV7-2 to TRBJ2-5; the D gene is possibly TRBD1 (6 bases). The CDR3 spans 15 residues. V gave up 4 bases and J gave up 2 bases, with 14 bases separating them. Germline assignment: CDR1 SGHTA and CDR2 FQGNSA. The CDR3, as DNA: TGTGCCAGCAGCTCACGCACAGGGCGACAAGAGACCCAGTACTTC. This translates into CASSSRTGRQETQYF.

This chain joins TRBV30 and TRBJ2-2; no clear D gene. Deletions cut 6 bases from V and 2 bases from J, with 4 bases between. The CDR3 loop spans 11 amino acids. Per germline, CDR1 GTSNPN and CDR2 SVGIG (reference sequence). CDR3 sequence: CACFNTGELFF. CDR3 sequence (DNA): TGTGCCTGTTTTAACACCGGGGAGCTGTTTTTT.

The chain links TRBV5-6 to TRBJ2-7; TRBD1 is a possible D gene (6 bases). The CDR3 has 16 amino acids. V lost 0 bases and J lost 2, with 15 bases in between. Germline V gives CDR1 SGHDT, CDR2 YYEEEE. For the CDR3, the DNA is TGTGCCAGCAGCTTGGCCCGGGACATCCCGCCCTACGAGCAGTACTTC. Protein: CASSLARDIPPYEQYF.

This chain joins TRBV10-3 and TRBJ2-2; D tentatively fits TRBD1 or TRBD2 (5 bases each). The CDR3 has 15 amino acids. Trimming took 0 bases from V and 8 from J, leaving 13 bases between them. CDR1 is ENHRY and CDR2 is SYGVKD in the germline V gene. The CDR3 nucleotides are TGTGCCATCAGTGAGTCGACGGGGACGGCTGGGGAGCTGTTTTTT. Translating gives CAISESTGTAGELFF.